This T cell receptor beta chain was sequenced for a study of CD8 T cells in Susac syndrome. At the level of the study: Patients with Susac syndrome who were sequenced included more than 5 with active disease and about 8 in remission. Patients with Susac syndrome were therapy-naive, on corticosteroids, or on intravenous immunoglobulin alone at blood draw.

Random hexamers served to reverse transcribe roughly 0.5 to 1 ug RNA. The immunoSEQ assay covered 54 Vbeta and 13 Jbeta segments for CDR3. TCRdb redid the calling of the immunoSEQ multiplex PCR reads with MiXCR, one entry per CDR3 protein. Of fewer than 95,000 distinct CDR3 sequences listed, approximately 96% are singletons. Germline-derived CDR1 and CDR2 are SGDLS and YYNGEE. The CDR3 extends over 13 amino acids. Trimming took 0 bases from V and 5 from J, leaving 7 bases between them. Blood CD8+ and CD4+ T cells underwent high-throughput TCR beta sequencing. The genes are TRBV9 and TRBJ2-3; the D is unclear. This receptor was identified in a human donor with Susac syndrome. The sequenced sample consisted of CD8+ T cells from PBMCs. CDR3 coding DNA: TGTGCCAGCAGCGTAGATCGCATAGATACGCAGTATTTT. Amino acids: CASSVDRIDTQYF.